The 20 T cell receptor beta chains reported below all come from one sample, sequenced in a study of shared clonotypes between healthy human individuals. This table comes from immunoSEQ multiplex PCR, and its TCRdb copy is limited to in-frame clones, with some not included. This sample carries about 1 million clones, roughly 75% of them seen once, and the ten largest clones take about 1.5%. Material for sequencing was memory CD4+ T cells sorted from blood. Subset reported: CD45RA-negative fraction. Every receptor here comes from a man aged 18 to 30 in good health.

In its sample, this clone was seen a few times. The rearrangement uses TRBV5-6 and TRBJ2-5, with a weak D call TRBD1 (6 bases). This CDR3 region has 16 residues. The germline gives CDR1 SGHDT, CDR2 YYEEEE. The V end lost 4 bases, the J end lost 5 bases, and 21 bases lay between the germline ends. The CDR3 DNA reads as TGTGCCAGCAGCGCACCTACGAGGGGGTTGGATGAGACCCAGTACTTC. It encodes CASSAPTRGLDETQYF.

This clone was observed a handful of times. V and J are TRBV5-6 and TRBJ2-5; TRBD1 aligns across 9 bases. This CDR3 is 15 amino acids long. The V gene's germline CDR1 is SGHDT and CDR2 YYEEEE. The J segment lost 5 bases and the V segment lost 4 bases, leaving 9 bases of the junction unmatched. CDR3 DNA sequence: TGTGCCAGCAGCACGTGGGACAGGGTCCCCGAGACCCAGTACTTC. Amino acid sequence: CASSTWDRVPETQYF.

This chain connects TRBV2 to TRBJ1-6; 8 positions match TRBD1. The V and J ends lost 6 bases and 10 bases, in that order; junction bases with no gene match: 14. This CDR3 region has 16 residues. In germline, CDR1 is SNHLY, CDR2 FYNNEI. CDR3 region: CASRVGRTGFNSPLHF. CDR3 DNA: TGTGCCAGCAGGGTTGGACGGACAGGGTTTAACTCACCCCTCCACTTT.

The chain joins TRBV4-3 to TRBJ1-4, with unresolved D. V lost 0 bases and J lost 3, with 8 bases in between. Germline values: CDR1 LGHNA, CDR2 YSLEER. This CDR3 contains 15 residues. The CDR3 spells CASSQDNGANEKLFF. CDR3 DNA sequence: TGCGCCAGCAGCCAAGATAACGGGGCTAATGAAAAACTGTTTTTT.

This clone was picked up one time. This chain joins TRBV11-2 and TRBJ1-1; TRBD1 matches 10 bases. This CDR3 has 16 residues. Germline lookup yields CDR1 SGHAT and CDR2 FQNNGV. V shed 3 bases, J shed 1 base, and the junction held 5 bases outside the gene matches. CDR3 sequence (DNA): TGTGCCAGCAGCTTTATGACAGGGGGCCGGAACACTGAAGCTTTCTTT. Its protein product is CASSFMTGGRNTEAFF.

J is TRBJ2-7 and V is TRBV30, with D tentatively TRBD1 (7 bases). The CDR3 length is 12 residues. Germline loops: CDR1 GTSNPN, CDR2 SVGIG (reference sequence). Trimming removed 8 bases from V and 6 bases from J, with 17 bases in between. CDR3: CALRRGVGEQYF. The CDR3 nucleotides are TGTGCCCTGCGCAGGGGGGTCGGCGAGCAGTACTTC.

V is TRBV5-4 and J is TRBJ2-3, with D maybe TRBD2 (6 bases). The CDR3 is 16 residues long. V was shortened by 0 bases and J by 2 bases, with 13 bases between the two germline ends. Germline CDR1 is SGHNT and CDR2 is YYREEE (reference sequence). The CDR3 DNA reads TGTGCCAGCAGCTTGGACGGGGGAATTACCACAGATACGCAGTATTTT. It specifies CASSLDGGITTDTQYF.

The V gene is TRBV18, the J gene TRBJ2-3, with D unclear. Germline values: CDR1 KGHSH, CDR2 LQKENI. The ends were cut back, 5 bases at V and 1 base at J, with 10 bases in the middle. This CDR3 is 14 amino acids long. The chain's CDR3 is CASSIGGGTDTQYF. The CDR3 nucleotides are TGTGCCAGCTCAATCGGTGGGGGCACAGATACGCAGTATTTT.

This clone has just a few counts. The gene calls are TRBV5-6 and TRBJ2-5, with 10 bases identical to TRBD1. Germline lookup yields CDR1 SGHDT and CDR2 YYEEEE. The CDR3 runs to 15 residues. The ends lost 4 bases at V and 5 bases at J; junction bases unmatched: 8. CDR3 loop: CASSHRDRGFETQYF. The CDR3 bases are TGTGCCAGCAGCCACCGGGACAGGGGTTTCGAGACCCAGTACTTC. The full variable domain, its missing parts supplied by reference TRBV5-6 and TRBJ2-5, is DAGVTQSPTHLIKTRGQQVTLRCSPKSGHDTVSWYQQALGQGPQFIFQYYEEEERQRGNFPDRFSGHQFPNYSSELNVNALLLGDSALYLCASSHRDRGFETQYFGPGTRLLVL.

The V call is TRBV25-1, the J call TRBJ2-3, with 12 bases fitting TRBD2. This CDR3 spans 15 amino acids. V was clipped by 3 bases and J by 4 bases; unmatched bases: 2. The V gene's germline CDR1 is MGHDK and CDR2 SYGVNS. CDR3 sequence: CASSDTSGRPDTQYF. CDR3 sequence (DNA): TGTGCCAGCAGTGACACTAGCGGGAGGCCAGATACGCAGTATTTT.

The genes are TRBV18 and TRBJ1-1; possibly TRBD1 for D (5 bases). CDR1 KGHSH and CDR2 LQKENI come from the germline V gene. The CDR3 contains 13 residues. Trimming took 6 bases from V and 8 from J, leaving 16 bases between them. This chain's CDR3 is CASSLVRDAEAFF. In DNA form, the CDR3 reads TGTGCCAGCTCGCTCGTCCGGGACGCCGAAGCTTTCTTT.

The chain is built from TRBV6-6 and TRBJ1-4; 11 bases align to TRBD1. With V trimmed by 6 bases and J by 7 bases, 10 bases remained unmatched. CDR3 length: 16 amino acids. Looked up from germline, CDR1 is MNHNY and CDR2 is SVGAGI (reference sequence). In DNA, the CDR3 is TGTGCCAGCAGCTTCATGCCGGGACAGGGGGGTGAAAAACTGTTTTTT. It yields the protein CASSFMPGQGGEKLFF.

The chain has TRBV5-5 and TRBJ1-5; no clear D gene. Trimming removed 3 bases from V and 5 bases from J, with 12 bases in between. Germline-derived CDR1 and CDR2 are SGHKS and YYEKEE (reference sequence). The CDR3 consists of 14 residues. DNA of the CDR3: TGTGCCAGCAGCTCTGGAAGGAGGGATCAGCCCCAGCATTTT. Translated, it gives CASSSGRRDQPQHF. The full variable domain, completed using reference TRBV5-5 and TRBJ1-5, is DAGVTQSPTHLIKTRGQQVTLRCSPISGHKSVSWYQQVLGQGPQFIFQYYEKEERGRGNFPDRFSARQFPNYSSELNVNALLLGDSALYLCASSSGRRDQPQHFGDGTRLSIL.

The chain carries TRBV7-3 and TRBJ2-7, with 7 bases identical to TRBD1. CDR1 SGHTA and CDR2 FQGTGA come from the germline V gene. The CDR3 sequence is 12 residues long. V lost 5 bases, J lost 12 bases, and 10 bases stayed unmatched. The CDR3 nucleotides read TGTGCCAGCAGCATCCGACAGGGAACACTGTACTTC. This codes for CASSIRQGTLYF.

The chain joins TRBV28 to TRBJ2-7; 7 nucleotides agree with TRBD1. Germline values: CDR1 MDHEN, CDR2 SYDVKM. The CDR3 sequence is 16 residues long. Unmatched junction bases numbered 8, after V lost 3 bases and J lost 0 bases. CDR3: CASSFPLTGSSYEQYF. The CDR3 coding sequence is TGTGCCAGCAGTTTTCCCCTGACAGGGAGCTCCTACGAGCAGTACTTC. Full variable domain (remainder filled in from reference TRBV28 and TRBJ2-7): DVKVTQSSRYLVKRTGEKVFLECVQDMDHENMFWYRQDPGLGLRLIYFSYDVKMKEKGDIPEGYSVSREKKERFSLILESASTNQTSMYLCASSFPLTGSSYEQYFGPGTRLTVT.

J is TRBJ1-2 and V is TRBV5-3, with unresolved D. TRBV5-3 is an open reading frame whose function is uncertain. This CDR3 comprises 12 residues. Trimming took 7 bases from V and 4 from J, leaving 11 bases between them. The DNA for the CDR3 is TGTGCCAGACGGACGGGCGCCTATGGCTACACCTTC. As protein: CARRTGAYGYTF.

This chain uses TRBV18 with TRBJ2-5; D call uncertain. Trimming took 5 bases from V and 5 from J, leaving 9 bases between them. Per the germline V gene, CDR1 is KGHSH and CDR2 is LQKENI. This CDR3 region has 12 residues. CDR3 sequence: CASSSVTETQYF. The CDR3 nucleotides read TGTGCCAGCTCAAGTGTTACGGAGACCCAGTACTTC.

The gene calls are TRBV28 and TRBJ1-4; 11 nucleotides align to TRBD1. Germline assignment: CDR1 MDHEN and CDR2 SYDVKM. V was pared by 5 bases and J by 11 bases, with 13 bases of the junction left unmatched. CDR3 length equals 16 residues. Here the CDR3 reads CASSAKIGTGGRKLFF. Written as DNA, the CDR3 is TGTGCCAGCAGTGCAAAGATAGGGACAGGGGGGCGGAAACTGTTTTTT.

The chain is built from TRBV19 and TRBJ1-3; D gene ambiguous. CDR1 LNHDA and CDR2 SQIVND come from the germline V gene (reference sequence). This CDR3 spans 14 amino acids. V lost 4 bases, J lost 0 bases, and 7 bases lay in between. This chain's CDR3 is CASSTGLSGNTIYF. DNA for the CDR3: TGTGCCAGTAGTACAGGCCTCTCTGGAAACACCATATATTTT.

The chain couples TRBV6-1 to TRBJ2-7; 8 bases map to TRBD1. The CDR3 extends over 15 amino acids. V dropped 4 bases and J dropped 6; count of bases not matched to a gene: 11. In germline, CDR1 is MNHNS, CDR2 SASEGT. CDR3 amino acids: CASSANSGTGAEQYF. CDR3 bases: TGTGCCAGCAGTGCAAACTCCGGGACAGGCGCCGAGCAGTACTTC.